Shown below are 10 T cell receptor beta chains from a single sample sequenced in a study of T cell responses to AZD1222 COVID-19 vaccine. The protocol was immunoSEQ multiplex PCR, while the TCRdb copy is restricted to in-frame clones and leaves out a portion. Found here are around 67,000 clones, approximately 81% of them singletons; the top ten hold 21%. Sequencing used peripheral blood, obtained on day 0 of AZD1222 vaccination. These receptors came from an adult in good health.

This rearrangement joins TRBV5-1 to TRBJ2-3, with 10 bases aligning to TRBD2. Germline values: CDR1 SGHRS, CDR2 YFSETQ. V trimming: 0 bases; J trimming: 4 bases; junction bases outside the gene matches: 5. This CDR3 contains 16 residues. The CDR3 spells CASSLAPAGGPDTQYF. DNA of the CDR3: TGCGCCAGCAGCTTGGCCCCAGCGGGGGGGCCAGATACGCAGTATTTT.

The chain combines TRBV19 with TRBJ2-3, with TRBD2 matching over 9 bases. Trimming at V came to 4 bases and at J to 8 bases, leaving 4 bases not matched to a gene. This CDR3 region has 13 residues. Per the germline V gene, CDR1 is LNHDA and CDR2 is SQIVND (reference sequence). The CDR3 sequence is CASSTTSGGTQYF. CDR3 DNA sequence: TGTGCCAGTAGTACGACTAGCGGTGGTACGCAGTATTTT.

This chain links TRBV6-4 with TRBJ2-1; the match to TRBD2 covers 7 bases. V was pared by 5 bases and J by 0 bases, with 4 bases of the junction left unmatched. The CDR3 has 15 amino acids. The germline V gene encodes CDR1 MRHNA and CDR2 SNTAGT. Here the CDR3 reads CASSHREVSYNEQFF. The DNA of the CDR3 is TGTGCCAGCAGTCATCGGGAGGTCTCCTACAATGAGCAGTTCTTC.

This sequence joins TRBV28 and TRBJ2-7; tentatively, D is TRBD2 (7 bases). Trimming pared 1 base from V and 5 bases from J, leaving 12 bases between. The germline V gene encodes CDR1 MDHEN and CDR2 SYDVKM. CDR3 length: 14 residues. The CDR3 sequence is CASSLFSGGNEQYF. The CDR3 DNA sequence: TGTGCCAGCAGTTTATTCTCGGGGGGCAACGAGCAGTACTTC.

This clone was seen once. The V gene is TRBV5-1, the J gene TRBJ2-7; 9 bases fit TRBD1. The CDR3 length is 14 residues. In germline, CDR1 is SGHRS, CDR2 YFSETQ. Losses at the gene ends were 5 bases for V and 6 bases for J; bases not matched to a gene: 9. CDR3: CASRNPGQGTEQYF. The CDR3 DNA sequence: TGCGCCAGCAGGAACCCGGGACAGGGCACCGAGCAGTACTTC.

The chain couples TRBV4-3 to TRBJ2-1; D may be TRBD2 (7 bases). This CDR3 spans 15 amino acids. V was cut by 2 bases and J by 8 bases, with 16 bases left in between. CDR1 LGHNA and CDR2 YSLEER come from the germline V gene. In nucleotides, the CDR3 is TGCGCCAGCAGCCAAAAAGGGGGGGGGCACTATGAGCAGTTCTTC. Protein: CASSQKGGGHYEQFF.

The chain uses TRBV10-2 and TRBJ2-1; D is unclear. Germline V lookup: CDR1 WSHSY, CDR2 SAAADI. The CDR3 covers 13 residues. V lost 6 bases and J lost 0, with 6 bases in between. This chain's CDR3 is CASRAVSYNEQFF. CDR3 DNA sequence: TGCGCCAGCAGAGCCGTCTCCTACAATGAGCAGTTCTTC.

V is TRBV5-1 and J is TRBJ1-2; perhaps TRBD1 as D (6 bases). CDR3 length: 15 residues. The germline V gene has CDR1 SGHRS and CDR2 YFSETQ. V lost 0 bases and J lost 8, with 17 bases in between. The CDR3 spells CASSLAWGAVKGYTF. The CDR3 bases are TGCGCCAGCAGCTTGGCTTGGGGGGCTGTGAAGGGCTACACCTTC.

The CDR3 coding sequence is TGTGCCAGCAGCTCCGGGACAGGACCTTACGAGCAGTACTTC. This codes for CASSSGTGPYEQYF. The chain combines TRBV7-2 with TRBJ2-7; 8 bases are a match to TRBD1. The V gene's germline CDR1 is SGHTA and CDR2 FQGNSA. The CDR3 runs 14 residues. The V segment lost 4 bases and the J segment 4 bases; nucleotides outside the gene matches: 6.

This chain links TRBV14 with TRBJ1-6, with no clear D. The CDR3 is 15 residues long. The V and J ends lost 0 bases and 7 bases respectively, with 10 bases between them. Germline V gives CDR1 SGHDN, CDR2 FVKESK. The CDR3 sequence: CASSQEHSRNSPLHF. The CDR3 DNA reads TGTGCCAGCAGCCAAGAACACAGTCGGAATTCACCCCTCCACTTT.